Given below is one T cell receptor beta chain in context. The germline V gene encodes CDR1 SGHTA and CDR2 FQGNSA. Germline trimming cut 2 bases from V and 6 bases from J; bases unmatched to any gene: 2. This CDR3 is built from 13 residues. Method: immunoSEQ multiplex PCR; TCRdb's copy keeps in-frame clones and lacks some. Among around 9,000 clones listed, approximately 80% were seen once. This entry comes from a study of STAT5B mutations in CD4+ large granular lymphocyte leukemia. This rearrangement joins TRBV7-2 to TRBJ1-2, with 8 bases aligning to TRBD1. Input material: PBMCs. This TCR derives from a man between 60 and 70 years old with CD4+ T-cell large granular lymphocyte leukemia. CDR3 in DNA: TGTGCCAGCAGCTTAAGGACAGGGAATGGCTACACCTTC. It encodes CASSLRTGNGYTF.